These 16 T cell receptor beta chains were all obtained from the same sample, sequenced in a study of response to subunit inactivated influenza vaccine. TCRdb recomputed calls from the RT-PCR reads with MiXCR, one row per CDR3 protein. This table holds almost 250,000 distinct CDR3 sequences, more than 9% found once. Source: non-naive T cells sorted from PBMCs, taken 14 to 15 days before vaccination. All receptors come from a man aged 50 to 59 who received an inactivated influenza vaccine.

This clonotype was detected many times. This chain links TRBV24-1 with TRBJ2-1; 7 bases map to TRBD1. The CDR3 contains 16 residues. CDR1 is KGHDR, CDR2 SFDVKD, per germline. With V trimmed by 5 bases and J by 0 bases, 6 bases remained unmatched. The CDR3 bases are TGTGCCACCAGTGCCCTGACAGGGAGCTCCTACAATGAGCAGTTCTTC. This gives the protein CATSALTGSSYNEQFF.

The chain links TRBV10-3 to TRBJ2-7; maybe TRBD1 (5 bases). Trimming took 9 bases from V and 3 from J, leaving 15 bases between them. Germline CDR1 ENHRY, CDR2 SYGVKD. This CDR3 spans 13 amino acids. CDR3 nucleotides: TGTGCCATATGCCGGGCAGGGAACTACGAGCAGTACTTC. Translation: CAICRAGNYEQYF.

This clonotype was picked up a small number of times. The CDR3 DNA is TGCGCCAGCAGCCAAGCTAGCGGGAGTCCCCAGCAGTACTTC. It encodes CASSQASGSPQQYF. The chain joins TRBV4-3 to TRBJ2-7; 10 bases are a match to TRBD2. This CDR3 has 14 amino acids. CDR1 and CDR2 (germline): LGHNA, YSLEER. V was clipped by 1 base and J by 8 bases; unmatched bases: 5.

This clonotype was observed a few times. CDR3 sequence reads: CASSFQRGSSYEQYF. The DNA for the CDR3 is TGTGCCAGCAGCTTTCAGCGGGGGAGTTCCTACGAGCAGTACTTC. The rearrangement joins TRBV5-6 to TRBJ2-7, with TRBD2 identical over 8 bases. The germline V gene encodes CDR1 SGHDT and CDR2 YYEEEE. The V gene end was trimmed by 2 bases and the J gene end by 1 base; junction bases not matched to a gene: 5. The CDR3 loop spans 15 amino acids.

The sample holds many counts of this clonotype. The chain joins TRBV16 to TRBJ1-5; 8 bases match TRBD1. This CDR3 comprises 15 residues. V trimming: 0 bases; J trimming: 4 bases; junction bases outside the gene matches: 2. Per germline, CDR1 KGHSY and CDR2 FQNENV. The CDR3 region has the DNA TGTGCCAGCAGCCAATCCCACAGGGGGAATCAGCCCCAGCATTTT. It yields the protein CASSQSHRGNQPQHF.

This clonotype has a handful of counts. The chain employs TRBV4-3 and TRBJ2-2; 9 positions match TRBD1. V gave up 0 bases and J gave up 2 bases; unmatched junction bases: 4. This CDR3 region has 17 residues. CDR1 is LGHNA, CDR2 YSLEER, per germline. The CDR3 reads CASSQEEGQGNTGELFF. In DNA, the CDR3 is TGCGCCAGCAGCCAAGAGGAGGGACAGGGAAACACCGGGGAGCTGTTTTTT.

The CDR3 region is CASSAVSSYNSPLHF. The CDR3, as DNA: TGTGCCAGCAGTGCAGTGAGCTCCTATAATTCACCCCTCCACTTT. The chain is built from TRBV2 and TRBJ1-6; D remains unclear. V was pared by 4 bases and J by 0 bases, with 7 bases between. The germline gives CDR1 SNHLY, CDR2 FYNNEI. The CDR3 loop spans 15 amino acids.

This clonotype was seen more than once but under ten times. The V call is TRBV28, the J call TRBJ2-1; D possibly corresponds to TRBD1 (5 bases). The germline V and J ends were trimmed by 6 bases and 4 bases, with 19 bases remaining between them. The CDR3 length is 16 residues. From germline, CDR1 is MDHEN and CDR2 SYDVKM. Here the CDR3 reads CASSPTGRSRYNEQFF. The CDR3 DNA is TGTGCCAGCAGCCCCACAGGTCGGAGTCGGTACAATGAGCAGTTCTTC.

This clonotype was seen only a few times. The V call is TRBV12-3 or TRBV12-4, the J call TRBJ1-6, with D possibly matching TRBD1 (6 bases). Deletions cut 3 bases from V and 5 bases from J, with 8 bases between. The CDR3 contains 14 residues. CDR3 sequence: CASSFKGDNSPLHF. Written as DNA, the CDR3 is TGTGCCAGCAGTTTTAAGGGGGATAATTCACCCCTCCACTTT.

In its sample, this clonotype was seen a few times. The CDR3 DNA reads as TGCGCCAGCAGCACGTCTAACAGGGTTGGAAACACCATATATTTT. Its protein is CASSTSNRVGNTIYF. J is TRBJ1-3 and V is TRBV5-1; tentative D call: TRBD1 (6 bases). The CDR3 has 15 residues. V lost 4 bases and J 3 bases, leaving 14 bases between the germline ends. CDR1 is SGHRS and CDR2 is YFSETQ in the germline V gene. Complete variable domain (other parts from reference TRBV5-1 and TRBJ1-3): KAGVTQTPRYLIKTRGQQVTLSCSPISGHRSVSWYQQTPGQGLQFLFEYFSETQRNKGNFPGRFSGRQFSNSRSEMNVSTLELGDSALYLCASSTSNRVGNTIYFGEGSWLTVV.

The table lists this clonotype with many counts. This chain links TRBV27 with TRBJ2-1, with D tentatively TRBD2 (6 bases). Germline V gene data show CDR1 as MNHEY and CDR2 as SMNVEV (reference sequence). This CDR3 has 16 amino acids. Trimming removed 4 bases at V and 5 bases at J, with 18 bases between. The CDR3 here is CASSSRDPGRHNEQFF. CDR3 in DNA: TGTGCCAGCAGTTCCCGTGACCCCGGGAGACACAATGAGCAGTTCTTC.

The rearrangement links TRBV5-1 to TRBJ2-1, with TRBD1 identical over 7 bases. The CDR3 runs to 13 residues. Per germline, CDR1 SGHRS and CDR2 YFSETQ. Trimming at V came to 4 bases and at J to 10 bases, leaving 8 bases not matched to a gene. CDR3 in DNA: TGCGCCAGCAGCCGGACAGGTTCTTACGAGCAGTTCTTC. As protein: CASSRTGSYEQFF. The complete variable domain, with remaining parts taken from reference TRBV5-1 and TRBJ2-1, reads KAGVTQTPRYLIKTRGQQVTLSCSPISGHRSVSWYQQTPGQGLQFLFEYFSETQRNKGNFPGRFSGRQFSNSRSEMNVSTLELGDSALYLCASSRTGSYEQFFGPGTRLTVL.

Concerning this clonotype: A much larger clonotype is one base distant, so this may be a read error. The rearrangement joins TRBV6-2 or TRBV6-3 to TRBJ2-7; D possibly corresponds to TRBD2 (6 bases). V was trimmed by 9 bases and J by 8 bases, leaving 14 bases between them. This CDR3 has 11 residues. CDR1 and CDR2 (germline): MNHEY, SVGEGT. CDR3 coding DNA: TGTGCCAGTCATCAAGGAGGGAAGCAGTACTTC. Protein sequence: CASHQGGKQYF.

This clonotype was seen a handful of times. Here the CDR3 reads CASSFRASGEEKLFF. The CDR3 DNA reads as TGTGCCAGTAGTTTTCGAGCCTCAGGAGAGGAAAAACTGTTTTTT. V is TRBV19 and J is TRBJ1-4; D is unclear. Per the germline V gene, CDR1 is LNHDA and CDR2 is SQIVND (reference sequence). V lost 5 bases and J 8 bases, leaving 18 bases between the germline ends. The CDR3 extends over 15 amino acids.

This clonotype showed up just a few times. V usage is TRBV11-2 and J usage is TRBJ2-5, with TRBD2 matching over 9 bases. This CDR3 has 17 residues. V dropped 1 base and J dropped 5; count of bases not matched to a gene: 11. Germline V lookup: CDR1 SGHAT, CDR2 FQNNGV. Here the CDR3 reads CASSLGASGGPGETQYF. CDR3 DNA: TGTGCCAGCAGCTTAGGTGCCAGCGGGGGGCCGGGGGAGACCCAGTACTTC.

The chain has TRBV6-2 or TRBV6-3 and TRBJ2-1, with 10 bases lining up with TRBD2. J was trimmed by 1 base and V by 6 bases; bases with no gene match: 6. The CDR3 is 16 residues long. Looked up from germline, CDR1 is MNHEY and CDR2 is SVGEGT. The DNA for the CDR3 is TGTGCCAGCAGCCAGCGGGGGGGCGGGTCCTACAATGAGCAGTTCTTC. Residues: CASSQRGGGSYNEQFF.